These 30 T cell receptor beta chains were sequenced from one sample in a study of T cell clonality in common variable immunodeficiency. Study-wide results and limits: Fewer deletions and N-nucleotide insertions were reportedly seen in common variable immunodeficiency TCR beta sequences.

TCRdb's copy holds only in-frame clones and misses some; the assay was immunoSEQ multiplex PCR. Singletons are absent from the sample, which has roughly 29,000 clones. Their antigens remain unidentified. The sample was peripheral blood mononuclear cells. The origin of the receptors is a human donor with common variable immunodeficiency.

A word on this clone: The read comes to an end 3 residues before the CDR3 does, leaving the germline J gene to fill in the end. The chain combines TRBV2 with TRBJ2-1, with a possible D match to TRBD1 (6 bases). Trimming stripped 4 bases from V and 6 bases from J, with 13 bases between. This CDR3 contains 14 residues. In germline, CDR1 is SNHLY, CDR2 FYNNEI. CDR3 DNA, as far as it was read: TGTGCCAGCAGTGTCAGGCAGGGGTCCAATGAG. Translated, it gives CASSVRQGSNE. The full-length CDR3 reads as CASSVRQGSNEQFF.

Ten or more counts support this clone. The CDR3 is cut off 3 residues early in the read; its end comes from the germline J gene. The chain is built from TRBV20-1 and TRBJ2-5; TRBD2 aligns across 7 bases. The CDR3 spans 17 residues. Trimming cost V 0 bases and J 5 bases; bases outside gene matches: 15. Germline V lookup: CDR1 DFQATT, CDR2 SNEGSKA (reference sequence). Incomplete CDR3 DNA: TGCAGTGCTAGAGATCTCGTGGCTAGCGGTCCCTTTGAGACC. Its translation is CSARDLVASGPFET. The full-length CDR3 reads as CSARDLVASGPFETQYF.

Notes on this clone: The CDR3 extends 3 residues past the end of the read, so its final part is completed from the germline J gene. This sequence joins TRBV7-8 and TRBJ1-1, with 10 bases fitting TRBD1. Trimming took 4 bases from V and 3 from J; bases not matched to a gene: 11. CDR1 SGHVS and CDR2 FQNEAQ come from the germline V gene. There are 17 residues in the CDR3. The CDR3 sequence is CASSSWGQGSADTEAFF. The DNA read from the CDR3 is TGTGCCAGCAGCTCCTGGGGACAGGGGAGTGCTGACACTGAA.

This clone was seen repeatedly, ten times or more. The CDR3 end falls 3 residues outside the read, so it is completed with the germline J gene. V gene TRBV7-2 combines with J gene TRBJ1-4; TRBD1 matches at 9 bases. Germline V gene sequence: CDR1 SGHTA, CDR2 FQGNSA. V gave up 5 bases and J gave up 9 bases; unmatched junction bases: 10. This CDR3 spans 15 amino acids. CDR3 DNA (partial): TGTGCCAGCAGCGGAGGACAGGGGCGCGGGCAAAAA. This encodes CASSGGQGRGQK. The whole CDR3 reads CASSGGQGRGQKLFF.

This clone appeared many times. The CDR3 end is not reached by the read, which stops 3 residues before it; the germline J gene fills it in. The chain links TRBV18 to TRBJ2-3; unclear D gene. V lost 0 bases, J lost 0 bases, and 7 bases lay in between. The length of the CDR3 is 15 residues. Germline lookup yields CDR1 KGHSH and CDR2 LQKENI. Incomplete CDR3 DNA: TGTGCCAGCTCACCACCGAGCGTGAGCACAGATACG. This codes for CASSPPSVSTDT. The entire CDR3 sequence reads CASSPPSVSTDTQYF.

Comment on this clone: The CDR3 is cut off 3 residues early in the read; its end comes from the germline J gene. The rearrangement uses TRBV18 and TRBJ1-4; tentative D call: TRBD1 (6 bases). Germline assignment: CDR1 KGHSH and CDR2 LQKENI. Trimming stripped 6 bases from V and 3 bases from J, with 14 bases between. CDR3 size: 15 residues. The sequenced CDR3 bases are TGTGCCAGCTCGCCGCGGGGGCGAGCTAATGAAAAA. It yields the protein CASSPRGRANEK. From start to end, the CDR3 is CASSPRGRANEKLFF. The whole variable domain, remainder taken from reference TRBV18 and TRBJ1-4, is NAGVMQNPRHLVRRRGQEARLRCSPMKGHSHVYWYRQLPEEGLKFMVYLQKENIIDESGMPKERFSAEFPKEGPSILRIQQVVRGDSAAYFCASSPRGRANEKLFFGSGTQLSVL.

At least ten counts were recorded for this clone. The sequence runs out 3 residues before the end of the CDR3; the remainder is reconstructed from the germline J gene. V is TRBV19 and J is TRBJ2-1, with TRBD2 matching over 10 bases. The CDR3 spans 17 residues. From germline, CDR1 is LNHDA and CDR2 SQIVND (reference sequence). After removal of 5 bases from V and 4 bases from J, the junction contained 11 bases not matched to a gene. The CDR3 loop reads CASSRSRTSGLYNEQFF. The CDR3 DNA, read in part, is TGTGCCAGTAGTCGCTCAAGGACTAGCGGCCTTTACAATGAG.

A note on this clone: The read gets to within 3 residues of the CDR3 end, and the germline J gene fills in the rest. The chain couples TRBV2 to TRBJ2-1; 13 nucleotides agree with TRBD2. The V gene end was trimmed by 6 bases and the J gene end by 4 bases; junction bases not matched to a gene: 3. This CDR3 is 15 amino acids long. Germline-derived CDR1 and CDR2 are SNHLY and FYNNEI. Incomplete CDR3 DNA: TGTGCCAGCAGCTGGACTAGCGGGAGATACAATGAG. It specifies CASSWTSGRYNE. The full CDR3 is CASSWTSGRYNEQFF. Filled out from reference TRBV2 and TRBJ2-1, the complete variable domain reads EPEVTQTPSHQVTQMGQEVILRCVPISNHLYFYWYRQILGQKVEFLVSFYNNEISEKSEIFDDQFSVERPDGSNFTLKIRSTKLEDSAMYFCASSWTSGRYNEQFFGPGTRLTVL.

Comments on this clone: The read ends 3 residues early relative to the CDR3; the germline J gene fills the gap. The rearrangement links TRBV6-2 or TRBV6-3 to TRBJ2-7, with TRBD1 matching 8 bases. Germline-derived CDR1 and CDR2 are MNHEY and SVGEGT. The CDR3 is 15 amino acids. After removal of 6 bases from V and 3 bases from J, the junction contained 10 bases not matched to a gene. CDR3 DNA, as far as it was read: TGTGCCAGCAGCTATAGGGGACAGGTAATCTACGAG. As protein: CASSYRGQVIYE. The whole CDR3 sequence reads CASSYRGQVIYEQYF.

This clone was observed a handful of times. Read data end 3 residues before the CDR3 end; the end is taken from the germline J gene. This chain joins TRBV6-1 and TRBJ1-4; D call uncertain. CDR1 is MNHNS and CDR2 is SASEGT in the germline V gene. Trimming took 3 bases from V and 5 from J, leaving 13 bases between them. CDR3 length equals 15 residues. This CDR3 reads CASSDGKGLNEKLFF. CDR3 DNA (partial): TGTGCCAGCAGTGATGGAAAGGGTCTAAATGAAAAA.

This clone was counted many times. From the germline J gene comes the end of the CDR3, since the read stops 3 residues before it. The gene calls are TRBV5-1 and TRBJ1-1; 7 nucleotides align to TRBD1. Germline CDR1 and CDR2: SGHRS and YFSETQ. V shed 5 bases, J shed 4 bases, and the junction held 5 bases outside the gene matches. This CDR3 contains 13 residues. The CDR3 spells CASRIQGFTEAFF. The CDR3 bases that were read are TGCGCCAGCAGAATACAGGGGTTCACTGAA.

There are many counts of this clone. The observed sequence ends 3 residues before the CDR3 terminus, with the missing tail filled in from the germline J gene. The chain joins TRBV28 to TRBJ1-3, with 10 bases that match TRBD1. There are 15 residues in the CDR3. V trimming: 5 bases; J trimming: 4 bases; junction bases outside the gene matches: 5. The germline V gene has CDR1 MDHEN and CDR2 SYDVKM. The covered CDR3 bases are TGTGCCAGCAGTAGACAGGGGGCAGCCGGAAACACC. Its translation: CASSRQGAAGNT. The CDR3 in full is CASSRQGAAGNTIYF. Drawing the rest from reference TRBV28 and TRBJ1-3, the complete variable domain is DVKVTQSSRYLVKRTGEKVFLECVQDMDHENMFWYRQDPGLGLRLIYFSYDVKMKEKGDIPEGYSVSREKKERFSLILESASTNQTSMYLCASSRQGAAGNTIYFGEGSWLTVV.

This clone was counted ten times or more. The CDR3 end falls 3 residues outside the read, so it is completed with the germline J gene. The rearrangement uses TRBV14 and TRBJ1-1; D unclear. This CDR3 spans 16 amino acids. Germline loops: CDR1 SGHDN, CDR2 FVKESK. Trimming took 0 bases from V and 1 from J, leaving 12 bases between them. The sequenced CDR3 bases are TGTGCCAGCAGCCAAGATCGAGGGCTGGGGAACACTGAA. It translates to CASSQDRGLGNTE. The whole CDR3 protein reads CASSQDRGLGNTEAFF.

This clone was detected many times. The read is 3 residues too short to cover the CDR3 end, so that end is filled in from the germline J gene. This chain uses TRBV5-1 with TRBJ2-5; D perhaps matches TRBD2 (6 bases). Between the trimmed V and J ends, which lost 1 base and 1 base, there was a span of 11 bases. Looked up from germline, CDR1 is SGHRS and CDR2 is YFSETQ. CDR3 length equals 15 residues. The CDR3 DNA, read in part, is TGCGCCAGCAGCTTGTTTCTGCGGGGCCAAGAGACC. Protein product: CASSLFLRGQET. The complete CDR3 protein is CASSLFLRGQETQYF.

About this clone: The CDR3 is cut off 3 residues early in the read; its end comes from the germline J gene. The chain is built from TRBV11-2 and TRBJ1-3, with no clear D. This CDR3 region has 14 residues. CDR1 SGHAT and CDR2 FQNNGV come from the germline V gene. The V end was cut by 1 base, the J end by 0 bases, with 4 bases between. The part of the CDR3 DNA that was read is TGTGCCAGCAGCTTAGCTCCCTCTGGAAACACC. It translates to CASSLAPSGNT. From start to end, the CDR3 is CASSLAPSGNTIYF.

In this sample, this clone turned up many times. The missing CDR3 end, 3 residues past where the read stops, is filled in from the germline J gene. This chain connects TRBV20-1 to TRBJ2-7, with D perhaps matching TRBD1 (6 bases). Germline CDR1 DFQATT, CDR2 SNEGSKA (reference sequence). This CDR3 region has 12 residues. Trimming took 4 bases from V and 5 from J, leaving 12 bases between them. The CDR3 here is CSATDRSDEQYF. CDR3 DNA (partial): TGCAGTGCTACCGACAGGTCGGACGAG.

This clone was seen many times. The observed sequence ends 3 residues before the CDR3 terminus, with the missing tail filled in from the germline J gene. The chain is built from TRBV7-8 and TRBJ1-2; tentative D call: TRBD1 (5 bases). V was trimmed by 1 base and J by 2 bases, leaving 5 bases between them. Germline V CDR1 and CDR2: SGHVS, FQNEAQ. This CDR3 is built from 13 residues. CDR3 sequence reads: CASSLGQNYGYTF. The part of the CDR3 DNA that was read is TGTGCCAGCAGCTTAGGACAGAACTATGGC.

At least ten counts were recorded for this clone. The read ends 3 residues before the CDR3 terminus; that terminus is restored from the germline J gene. The chain links TRBV7-2 to TRBJ1-2, with D possibly matching TRBD1 (6 bases). The germline V and J ends were trimmed by 4 bases and 3 bases, with 15 bases remaining between them. Germline CDR1 SGHTA, CDR2 FQGNSA. This CDR3 has 15 residues. The sequenced CDR3 bases are TGTGCCAGCAGCTCGTCGGGGGGGCTAGACTATGGC. This codes for CASSSSGGLDYG. The complete CDR3 sequence is CASSSSGGLDYGYTF.

Worth noting for this clone: The read gets to within 3 residues of the CDR3 end, and the germline J gene fills in the rest. The chain has TRBV19 and TRBJ1-3; D gene ambiguous. The CDR3 is 15 residues long. Germline V lookup: CDR1 LNHDA, CDR2 SQIVND (reference sequence). V shed 5 bases and J shed 0 bases, with 11 bases lying between them. The CDR3 sequence is CASSLDISSGNTIYF. Partial CDR3 DNA: TGTGCCAGTAGTCTCGACATCAGCTCTGGAAACACC.

This clone was recorded many times. The read halts 3 residues ahead of the CDR3 end, with the missing end drawn from the germline J gene. The rearrangement links TRBV10-3 to TRBJ2-7; 10 nucleotides agree with TRBD2. Germline assignment: CDR1 ENHRY and CDR2 SYGVKD. V lost 11 bases to trimming and J lost 6 bases; unmatched junction nucleotides: 10. The CDR3 consists of 13 residues. The CDR3 spells CASSGGPGVEQYF. The CDR3 DNA, read in part, is TGTGCCTCTAGCGGGGGCCCGGGGGTCGAG.

As regards this clone: The read terminates 3 residues ahead of where the CDR3 ends, so the germline J gene completes it. The V gene is TRBV2, the J gene TRBJ2-7; TRBD2 aligns across 10 bases. The germline gives CDR1 SNHLY, CDR2 FYNNEI. With 8 bases clipped from V and 4 bases from J, the junction kept 2 bases outside the gene matches. The CDR3 length is 12 residues. CDR3 protein: CASGTSVYEQYF. Partial CDR3 DNA: TGTGCCAGCGGGACTAGCGTATACGAG.

About this clone itself: From the germline J gene comes the end of the CDR3, since the read stops 3 residues before it. This sequence joins TRBV7-8 and TRBJ1-2; a possible D gene is TRBD1 (5 bases). CDR1 and CDR2 from the germline V gene are SGHVS and FQNEAQ. The CDR3 runs 15 residues. The CDR3 here is CASSLARGLPRGYTF. CDR3 DNA, as far as it was read: TGTGCCAGCAGCTTAGCGCGGGGCTTACCCCGCGGC.

This clone was detected a few times. The CDR3 bases that were read are TGTGCCACGGACAGGGGCCCCGGGGAG. Translating it yields CATDRGPGE. The CDR3 in full is CATDRGPGELFF. The gene calls are TRBV6-2 or TRBV6-3 and TRBJ2-2; 9 bases line up with TRBD1. Read sequence stops 3 residues before the CDR3 end, and the germline J gene provides the missing end. V dropped 10 bases and J dropped 6; count of bases not matched to a gene: 3. Germline values: CDR1 MNHEY, CDR2 SVGEGT. The CDR3 runs 12 residues.

This clone was found many times. The DNA read from the CDR3 is TGCAGTGCTAGAGGCAGTACG. This encodes CSARGST. The entire CDR3 protein is CSARGSTAFF. The chain employs TRBV20-1 and TRBJ1-1; the D is unclear. The read comes to an end 3 residues before the CDR3 does, leaving the germline J gene to fill in the end. Germline V gene sequence: CDR1 DFQATT, CDR2 SNEGSKA (reference sequence). CDR3 length: 10 amino acids.

This clone was found a few times. Sequencing ends 3 residues short of the CDR3 end; the germline J gene provides the rest. V is TRBV19 and J is TRBJ1-3, with 9 nucleotides matching TRBD1. The CDR3 totals 19 residues. With V trimmed by 10 bases and J by 0 bases, 19 bases remained unmatched. The germline V gene encodes CDR1 LNHDA and CDR2 SQIVND (reference sequence). The chain's CDR3 is CATDLTGQGTPVSGNTIYF. Incomplete CDR3 DNA: TGTGCCACAGACTTGACGGGACAGGGAACCCCGGTCTCTGGAAACACC.

This clone was recorded at least ten times. The CDR3 goes on 3 residues after the read ends, and that part is filled in from the germline J gene. J is TRBJ1-1 and V is TRBV5-1; D is possibly TRBD1 (5 bases). Deletions cut 0 bases from V and 6 bases from J, with 15 bases between. The CDR3 length is 15 residues. Germline CDR1 SGHRS, CDR2 YFSETQ. The CDR3 bases that were read are TGCGCCAGCAGCTTGGAGGCAGGGAATGTCCCTGAA. This sequence encodes CASSLEAGNVPE. The entire CDR3 protein is CASSLEAGNVPEAFF.

The sample holds a few counts of this clone. The DNA ends 3 residues before the CDR3 does, and the rest of the CDR3 is filled in from the germline J gene. The gene calls are TRBV11-3 and TRBJ2-5, with a possible D match to TRBD2 (6 bases). CDR1 SGHNT and CDR2 YENEEA come from the germline V gene. This CDR3 is 14 amino acids long. V lost 4 bases and J lost 2, with 11 bases in between. The DNA read from the CDR3 is TGTGCCAGCAGCTGGCCGGGACTTCAAGAGACC. This codes for CASSWPGLQET. The entire CDR3 protein reads CASSWPGLQETQYF.

This clone was seen at least ten times. The read gets to within 3 residues of the CDR3 end, and the germline J gene fills in the rest. The chain has TRBV18 and TRBJ2-6; 9 positions agree with TRBD1. V lost 4 bases, J lost 0 bases, and 10 bases stayed unmatched. Germline V gives CDR1 KGHSH, CDR2 LQKENI. The CDR3 covers 19 residues. The CDR3 DNA, read in part, is TGTGCCAGCTCACGCACCTCCGGGACAGGGCCCTCTGGGGCCAACGTC. The encoded protein is CASSRTSGTGPSGANV. The whole CDR3 sequence is CASSRTSGTGPSGANVLTF.

This clone has just a few counts. The read finishes 3 residues shy of the CDR3 end, and the germline J gene is used to complete it. V usage is TRBV18 and J usage is TRBJ2-5; TRBD1 matches 7 bases. The V and J ends lost 2 bases and 3 bases, in that order; junction bases with no gene match: 3. In germline, CDR1 is KGHSH, CDR2 LQKENI. This CDR3 is 14 amino acids long. CDR3 sequence: CASSPTTGEETQYF. Incomplete CDR3 DNA: TGTGCCAGCTCACCAACTACAGGGGAAGAGACC. Together with reference TRBV18 and TRBJ2-5, the CDR3 gives the full variable domain: NAGVMQNPRHLVRRRGQEARLRCSPMKGHSHVYWYRQLPEEGLKFMVYLQKENIIDESGMPKERFSAEFPKEGPSILRIQQVVRGDSAAYFCASSPTTGEETQYFGPGTRLLVL.

With regard to this clone: The sequence runs out 3 residues before the end of the CDR3; the remainder is reconstructed from the germline J gene. The J gene is TRBJ1-5, the V gene TRBV2; TRBD1 matches at 7 bases. After removal of 4 bases from V and 4 bases from J, the junction contained 16 bases not matched to a gene. The CDR3 covers 18 residues. Germline V CDR1 and CDR2: SNHLY, FYNNEI. CDR3 residues: CASSARTGTPRGNQPQHF. The DNA read from the CDR3 is TGTGCCAGCAGTGCTCGGACAGGAACACCACGAGGGAATCAGCCC.